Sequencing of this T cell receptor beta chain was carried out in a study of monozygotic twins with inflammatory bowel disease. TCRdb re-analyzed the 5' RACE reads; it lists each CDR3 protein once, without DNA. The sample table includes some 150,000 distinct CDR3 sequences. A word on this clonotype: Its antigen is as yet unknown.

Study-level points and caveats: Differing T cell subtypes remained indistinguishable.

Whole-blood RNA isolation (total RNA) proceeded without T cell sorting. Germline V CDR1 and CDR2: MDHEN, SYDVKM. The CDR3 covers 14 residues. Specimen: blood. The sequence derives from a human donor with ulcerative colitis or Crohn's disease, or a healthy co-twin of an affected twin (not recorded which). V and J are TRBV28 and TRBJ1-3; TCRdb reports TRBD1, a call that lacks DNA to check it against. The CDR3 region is CASSSFRAGNTIYF.